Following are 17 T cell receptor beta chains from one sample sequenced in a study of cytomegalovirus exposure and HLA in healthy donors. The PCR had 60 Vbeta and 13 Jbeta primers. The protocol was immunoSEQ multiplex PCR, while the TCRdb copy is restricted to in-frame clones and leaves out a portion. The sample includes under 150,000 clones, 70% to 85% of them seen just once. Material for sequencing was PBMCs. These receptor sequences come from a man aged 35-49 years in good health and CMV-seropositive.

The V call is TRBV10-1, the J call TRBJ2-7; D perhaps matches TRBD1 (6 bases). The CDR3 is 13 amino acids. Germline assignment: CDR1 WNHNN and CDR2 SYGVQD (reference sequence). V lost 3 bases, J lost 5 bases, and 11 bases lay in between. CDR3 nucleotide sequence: TGCGCCAGCAGTGATCCAGGGGCCGACGAGCAGTACTTC. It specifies CASSDPGADEQYF.

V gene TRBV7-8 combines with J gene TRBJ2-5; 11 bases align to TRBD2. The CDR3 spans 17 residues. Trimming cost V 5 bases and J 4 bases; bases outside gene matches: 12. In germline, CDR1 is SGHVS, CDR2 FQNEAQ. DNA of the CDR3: TGTGCCAGCAGCGAGAGACTAGCGGGGCCCAGGGCAGAGACCCAGTACTTC. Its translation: CASSERLAGPRAETQYF.

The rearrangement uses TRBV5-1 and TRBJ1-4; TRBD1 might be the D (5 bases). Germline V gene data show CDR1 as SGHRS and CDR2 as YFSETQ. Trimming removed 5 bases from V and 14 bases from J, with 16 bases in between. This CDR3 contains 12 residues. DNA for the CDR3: TGCGCCAGCAGTCGGGACTGGGGAAGGCTGTTTTTT. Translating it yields CASSRDWGRLFF.

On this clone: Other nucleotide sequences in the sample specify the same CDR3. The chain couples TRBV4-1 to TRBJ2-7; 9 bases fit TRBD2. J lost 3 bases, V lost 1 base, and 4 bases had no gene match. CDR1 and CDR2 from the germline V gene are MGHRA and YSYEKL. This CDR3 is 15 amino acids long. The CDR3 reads CASSQGGLASYEQYF. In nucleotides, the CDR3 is TGCGCCAGCAGCCAAGGCGGACTAGCGAGCTACGAGCAGTACTTC.

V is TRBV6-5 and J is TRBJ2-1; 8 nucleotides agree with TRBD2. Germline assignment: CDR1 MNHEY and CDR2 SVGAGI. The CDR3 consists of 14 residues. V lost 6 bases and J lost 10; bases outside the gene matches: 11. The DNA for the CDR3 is TGTGCCAGCAGGACGGGAGGGTCCCCAGGGGAGCAGTTCTTC. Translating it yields CASRTGGSPGEQFF.

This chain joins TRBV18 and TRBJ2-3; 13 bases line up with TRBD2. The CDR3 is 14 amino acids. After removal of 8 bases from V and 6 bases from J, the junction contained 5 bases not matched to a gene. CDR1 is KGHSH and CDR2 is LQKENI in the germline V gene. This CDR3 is CASTRLAGGDTQYF. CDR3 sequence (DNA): TGTGCCAGCACCCGACTAGCGGGGGGCGATACGCAGTATTTT.

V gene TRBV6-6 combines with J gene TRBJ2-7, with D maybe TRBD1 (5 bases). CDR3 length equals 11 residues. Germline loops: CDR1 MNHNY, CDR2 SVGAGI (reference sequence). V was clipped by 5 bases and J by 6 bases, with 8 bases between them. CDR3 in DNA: TGTGCCAGCAGTCCCCAGGGCGAGCAGTACTTC. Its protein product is CASSPQGEQYF.

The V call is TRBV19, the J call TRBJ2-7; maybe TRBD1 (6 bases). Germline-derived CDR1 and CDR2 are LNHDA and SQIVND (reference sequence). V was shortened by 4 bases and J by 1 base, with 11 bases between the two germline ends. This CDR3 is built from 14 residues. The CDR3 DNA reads TGTGCCAGTAGTACAACGGGACAATCCTACGAGCAGTACTTC. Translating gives CASSTTGQSYEQYF.

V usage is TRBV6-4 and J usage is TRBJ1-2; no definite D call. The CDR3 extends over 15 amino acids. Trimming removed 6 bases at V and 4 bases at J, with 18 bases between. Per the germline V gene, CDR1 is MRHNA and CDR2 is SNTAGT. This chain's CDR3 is CASRPEGQVGYGYTF. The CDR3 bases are TGTGCCAGCAGGCCTGAGGGTCAAGTGGGCTATGGCTACACCTTC.

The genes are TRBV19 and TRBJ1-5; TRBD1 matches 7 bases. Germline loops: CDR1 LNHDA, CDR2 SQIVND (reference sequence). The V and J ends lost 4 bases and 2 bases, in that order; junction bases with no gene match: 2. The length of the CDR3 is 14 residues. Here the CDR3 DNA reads TGTGCCAGTAGTAAAGACAGGGGCAATCAGCCCCAGCATTTT. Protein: CASSKDRGNQPQHF.

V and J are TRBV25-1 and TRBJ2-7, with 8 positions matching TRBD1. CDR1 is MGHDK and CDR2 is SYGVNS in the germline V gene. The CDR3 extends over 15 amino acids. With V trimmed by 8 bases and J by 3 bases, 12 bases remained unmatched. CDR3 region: CASPPRQGMGYEQYF. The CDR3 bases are TGTGCCAGCCCCCCCCGACAGGGGATGGGCTACGAGCAGTACTTC.

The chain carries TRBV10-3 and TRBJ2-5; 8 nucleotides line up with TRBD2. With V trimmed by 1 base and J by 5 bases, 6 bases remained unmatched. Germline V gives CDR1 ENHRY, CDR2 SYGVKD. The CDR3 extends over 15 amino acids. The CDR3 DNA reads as TGTGCCATCAGTGAGTTAACGGGAGGGCCGGAGACCCAGTACTTC. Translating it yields CAISELTGGPETQYF.

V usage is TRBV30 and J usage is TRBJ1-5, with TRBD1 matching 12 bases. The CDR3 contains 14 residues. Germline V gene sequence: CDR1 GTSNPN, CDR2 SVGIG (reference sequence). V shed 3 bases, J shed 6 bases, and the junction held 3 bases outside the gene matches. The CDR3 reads CAWRGQGASQPQHF. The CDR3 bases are TGTGCCTGGAGGGGACAGGGGGCAAGTCAGCCCCAGCATTTT.

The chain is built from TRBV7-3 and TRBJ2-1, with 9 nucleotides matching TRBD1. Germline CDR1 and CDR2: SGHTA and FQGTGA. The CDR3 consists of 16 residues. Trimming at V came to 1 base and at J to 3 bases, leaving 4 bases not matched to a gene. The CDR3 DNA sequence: TGTGCCAGCAGCTTAATTGGACAGGGGAACTACAATGAGCAGTTCTTC. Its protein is CASSLIGQGNYNEQFF.

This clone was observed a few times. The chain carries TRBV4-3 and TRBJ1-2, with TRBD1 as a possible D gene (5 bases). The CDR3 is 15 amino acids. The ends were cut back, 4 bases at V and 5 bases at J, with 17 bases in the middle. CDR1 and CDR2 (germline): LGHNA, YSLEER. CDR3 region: CASSPSLQGQYGYTF. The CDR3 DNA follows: TGCGCCAGCAGCCCCTCCCTCCAGGGTCAATATGGCTACACCTTC.

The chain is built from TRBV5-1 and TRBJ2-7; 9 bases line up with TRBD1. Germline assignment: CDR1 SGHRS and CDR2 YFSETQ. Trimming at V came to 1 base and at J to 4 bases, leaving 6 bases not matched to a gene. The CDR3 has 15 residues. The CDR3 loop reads CASSLSGTGWYEQYF. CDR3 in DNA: TGCGCCAGCAGCTTGTCCGGGACAGGGTGGTACGAGCAGTACTTC.

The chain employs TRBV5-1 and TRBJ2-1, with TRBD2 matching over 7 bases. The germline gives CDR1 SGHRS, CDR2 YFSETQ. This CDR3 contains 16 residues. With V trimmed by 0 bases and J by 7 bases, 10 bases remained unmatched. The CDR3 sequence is CASSLAPLGRGNEQFF. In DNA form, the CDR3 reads TGCGCCAGCAGCTTGGCCCCACTGGGGCGGGGGAATGAGCAGTTCTTC.